Presented here are 23 T cell receptor beta chains from one specimen sequenced in a study of cytomegalovirus exposure and HLA in healthy donors. The PCR contained 60 Vbeta and 13 Jbeta primers. Sequencing was performed with immunoSEQ multiplex PCR; in TCRdb, only in-frame clones are kept and a portion is missing. The table records some 120,000 clones, about four fifths of them present only once. The sample taken for sequencing was PBMCs. The receptors come from a woman aged 45-59 years in good health and CMV-seropositive.

This chain joins TRBV25-1 and TRBJ2-3; 8 positions match TRBD2. The germline CDR1 and CDR2 sequences are MGHDK and SYGVNS. Unmatched junction bases numbered 0, after V lost 3 bases and J lost 1 base. CDR3 length: 14 residues. The chain's CDR3 is CASSDGGGTDTQYF. In nucleotides, the CDR3 is TGTGCCAGCAGTGACGGGGGGGGCACAGATACGCAGTATTTT.

The rearrangement links TRBV7-9 to TRBJ2-2; TRBD2 matches at 10 bases. There are 16 residues in the CDR3. V shed 3 bases and J 3 bases; nucleotides not matched to a gene: 4. Germline assignment: CDR1 SEHNR and CDR2 FQNEAQ (reference sequence). The CDR3: CASSFSSGGYTGELFF. Here the CDR3 DNA reads TGTGCCAGCAGCTTCTCTAGCGGGGGATACACCGGGGAGCTGTTTTTT.

V gene TRBV18 combines with J gene TRBJ2-5; possibly TRBD1 for D (7 bases). Trimming removed 4 bases at V and 4 bases at J, with 16 bases between. Germline CDR1 reads KGHSH; CDR2 reads LQKENI. The CDR3 sequence is 15 residues long. The CDR3 DNA reads TGTGCCAGCTCACTGATCTCGGAGGGGGCAGAGACCCAGTACTTC. This encodes CASSLISEGAETQYF.

The chain is built from TRBV6-1 and TRBJ2-2; tentative D call: TRBD1 (6 bases). The CDR3 runs to 16 residues. Germline V CDR1 and CDR2: MNHNS, SASEGT. V was shortened by 4 bases and J by 2 bases, with 14 bases between the two germline ends. This CDR3 reads CASSGQGHRNTGELFF. The CDR3 nucleotides are TGTGCCAGCAGTGGGCAGGGACACCGTAACACCGGGGAGCTGTTTTTT.

The chain uses TRBV10-3 and TRBJ2-2, with TRBD1 as a possible D gene (5 bases). The CDR3 has 15 amino acids. V lost 3 bases, J lost 4 bases, and 12 bases lay in between. Germline lookup yields CDR1 ENHRY and CDR2 SYGVKD. The CDR3 reads CAISEGQGTTGELFF. In DNA form, the CDR3 reads TGTGCCATCAGTGAAGGTCAGGGTACCACCGGGGAGCTGTTTTTT.

This chain joins TRBV2 and TRBJ1-1; D gene unclear. The CDR3 consists of 14 residues. Germline lookup yields CDR1 SNHLY and CDR2 FYNNEI. Trimming removed 1 base at V and 2 bases at J, with 8 bases between. The CDR3 sequence is CASSEDRANTEAFF. The CDR3 DNA reads TGTGCCAGCAGTGAAGACAGAGCCAACACTGAAGCTTTCTTT.

This clone was detected once. The chain couples TRBV6-6 to TRBJ2-1, with TRBD2 as a possible D gene (5 bases). The CDR3 is 15 residues long. V shed 4 bases and J shed 9 bases, with 19 bases lying between them. Germline V gives CDR1 MNHNY, CDR2 SVGAGI (reference sequence). CDR3 loop: CASSSSSLGGGEQFF. CDR3 DNA sequence: TGTGCCAGCAGTTCATCCTCCTTAGGAGGAGGTGAGCAGTTCTTC.

The rearrangement links TRBV6-5 to TRBJ2-7; tentatively, D is TRBD2 (5 bases). From germline, CDR1 is MNHEY and CDR2 SVGAGI. Trimming took off 6 bases at V and 4 bases at J, with 7 bases between the two ends. The CDR3 runs to 11 residues. Here the CDR3 reads CASRTTYEQYF. As DNA, the CDR3 is TGTGCCAGCAGGACTACGTACGAGCAGTACTTC.

The genes are TRBV30 and TRBJ1-6; TRBD1 is a possible D gene (6 bases). V gave up 4 bases and J gave up 7 bases, with 17 bases separating them. Germline V gives CDR1 GTSNPN, CDR2 SVGIG (reference sequence). CDR3 size: 15 residues. CDR3 amino acids: CAWKLIRQGNSPLHF. CDR3 DNA: TGTGCCTGGAAGTTGATCCGGCAGGGGAATTCACCCCTCCACTTT.

This clone was detected only once. For the CDR3, the DNA is TGTGCCAGCAGCTTACTGGAGACCCAGTACTTC. Translating gives CASSLLETQYF. The chain has TRBV13 and TRBJ2-5; D is uncertain. The germline CDR1 and CDR2 sequences are PRHDT and FYEKMQ (reference sequence). V was pared by 2 bases and J by 5 bases, with 3 bases between. This CDR3 spans 11 amino acids. The entire variable domain, with the rest obtained from reference TRBV13 and TRBJ2-5, is as follows: AAGVIQSPRHLIKEKRETATLKCYPIPRHDTVYWYQQGPGQDPQFLISFYEKMQSDKGSIPDRFSAQQFSDYHSELNMSSLELGDSALYFCASSLLETQYFGPGTRLLVL.

V gene TRBV7-9 combines with J gene TRBJ1-1; D perhaps matches TRBD1 (6 bases). Between the trimmed V and J ends, which lost 1 base and 5 bases, there was a span of 14 bases. Germline V gene data show CDR1 as SEHNR and CDR2 as FQNEAQ (reference sequence). CDR3 length: 15 residues. The CDR3, as DNA: TGTGCCAGCAGCTTAGGTTCGGCAGGGGAAACTGAAGCTTTCTTT. Translated: CASSLGSAGETEAFF.

The chain carries TRBV5-6 and TRBJ1-5, with a possible D match to TRBD1 (6 bases). Germline loops: CDR1 SGHDT, CDR2 YYEEEE. The CDR3 length is 16 residues. The V gene lost 1 base and the J gene lost 4 bases, with 15 bases spanning the gap. CDR3 amino acids: CASSLTGTKPNQPQHF. CDR3 sequence (DNA): TGTGCCAGCAGCTTGACAGGGACAAAGCCAAATCAGCCCCAGCATTTT.

The V gene is TRBV20-1, the J gene TRBJ1-1, with D uncertain. Germline values: CDR1 DFQATT, CDR2 SNEGSKA (reference sequence). The CDR3 is 11 residues long. The ends were cut back, 4 bases at V and 0 bases at J, with 3 bases in the middle. Written as DNA, the CDR3 is TGCAGTGCTACAGTGAACACTGAAGCTTTCTTT. The encoded protein is CSATVNTEAFF.

The rearrangement uses TRBV4-3 and TRBJ1-2, with 7 nucleotides matching TRBD1. CDR3 length equals 16 residues. The germline V gene encodes CDR1 LGHNA and CDR2 YSLEER. J lost 2 bases, V lost 1 base, and 7 bases had no gene match. The CDR3 spells CASSQGQGVENYGYTF. CDR3 coding DNA: TGCGCCAGCAGCCAAGGTCAGGGGGTGGAAAACTATGGCTACACCTTC.

The chain has TRBV4-3 and TRBJ2-7; 10 positions match TRBD2. Germline-derived CDR1 and CDR2 are LGHNA and YSLEER. The V segment lost 6 bases and the J segment 3 bases; nucleotides outside the gene matches: 5. The CDR3 extends over 14 amino acids. The CDR3: CASSPGLADYEQYF. DNA for the CDR3: TGCGCCAGCAGTCCAGGACTAGCGGACTACGAGCAGTACTTC.

The chain carries TRBV4-3 and TRBJ1-2, with 7 bases matching TRBD1. The germline gives CDR1 LGHNA, CDR2 YSLEER. The CDR3 length is 14 residues. With V trimmed by 0 bases and J by 7 bases, 5 bases remained unmatched. CDR3 sequence: CASSQEQGSLGYTF. The CDR3 DNA is TGCGCCAGCAGCCAAGAACAGGGGAGCCTTGGCTACACCTTC.

CDR3 coding DNA: TGTGCCAGCAGCTTACTCCCACTAGCGGGAGTCACCACTAGCACAGATACGCAGTATTTT. This codes for CASSLLPLAGVTTSTDTQYF. The chain has TRBV7-8 and TRBJ2-3; 11 bases align to TRBD2. This CDR3 has 20 residues. J gave up 0 bases and V 2 bases, and 13 bases lay outside the gene matches. Germline CDR1 is SGHVS and CDR2 is FQNEAQ.

This clone was detected only a few times. The rearrangement joins TRBV6-5 to TRBJ1-2; possible D gene TRBD1, 5 bases. CDR3 size: 15 residues. Germline assignment: CDR1 MNHEY and CDR2 SVGAGI. The germline V and J ends were trimmed by 2 bases and 2 bases, with 12 bases remaining between them. Written as DNA, the CDR3 is TGTGCCAGCAGTTACGACAGCCCTACCAACTATGGCTACACCTTC. Translation: CASSYDSPTNYGYTF.

As concerns this clone: Sequence at one end of the junction differs from germline and may be a read error. V is TRBV6-5 and J is TRBJ1-6; no clear D. CDR1 is MNHEY, CDR2 SVGAGI, per germline. CDR3 length: 16 residues. The CDR3 bases are TGTGCCAGCAGTTACTCTGCCTCACCCTACAATTCACCCCTCCACTTT. This translates into CASSYSASPYNSPLHF.

The chain is built from TRBV2 and TRBJ1-2; possible D gene TRBD1, 5 bases. Looked up from germline, CDR1 is SNHLY and CDR2 is FYNNEI. This CDR3 region has 15 residues. The V end was cut by 1 base, the J end by 4 bases, with 13 bases between. CDR3 sequence: CASSEGLPGLYGYTF. The CDR3 region has the DNA TGTGCCAGCAGTGAAGGTCTTCCAGGGCTCTATGGCTACACCTTC.

There are a few counts of this clone. V and J are TRBV11-2 and TRBJ2-3; 7 nucleotides line up with TRBD2. The CDR3 contains 17 residues. Trimming took 3 bases from V and 3 from J; bases not matched to a gene: 12. Germline V lookup: CDR1 SGHAT, CDR2 FQNNGV. The CDR3 region has the DNA TGTGCCAGCAGCTTGCGGACTAGAACCTACGGGACAGATACGCAGTATTTT. Its protein is CASSLRTRTYGTDTQYF.

The gene calls are TRBV6-5 and TRBJ1-4; 9 bases are a match to TRBD1. The CDR3 consists of 15 residues. V shed 2 bases and J 3 bases; nucleotides not matched to a gene: 1. Germline CDR1 and CDR2: MNHEY and SVGAGI. This CDR3 reads CASSYRTGANEKLFF. CDR3 coding DNA: TGTGCCAGCAGTTACCGGACAGGGGCTAATGAAAAACTGTTTTTT.

This clone has more than one count but fewer than ten. The gene calls are TRBV6-6 and TRBJ2-3, with D tentatively TRBD2 (6 bases). This CDR3 spans 14 amino acids. V was trimmed by 2 bases and J by 5 bases, leaving 11 bases between them. Germline CDR1 MNHNY, CDR2 SVGAGI (reference sequence). The DNA of the CDR3 is TGTGCCAGCAGTTACCCCACGGAGGGAGATACGCAGTATTTT. Its translation: CASSYPTEGDTQYF.